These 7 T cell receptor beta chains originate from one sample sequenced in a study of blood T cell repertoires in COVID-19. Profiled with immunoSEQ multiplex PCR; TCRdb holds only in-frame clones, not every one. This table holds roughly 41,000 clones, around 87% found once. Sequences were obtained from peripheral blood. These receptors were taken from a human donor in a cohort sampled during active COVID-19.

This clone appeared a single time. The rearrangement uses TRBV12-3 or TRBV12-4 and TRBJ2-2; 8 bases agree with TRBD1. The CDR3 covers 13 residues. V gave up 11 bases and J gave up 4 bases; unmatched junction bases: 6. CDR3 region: CAGDRGPTGELFF. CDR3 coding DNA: TGTGCCGGAGACAGGGGCCCCACCGGGGAGCTGTTTTTT.

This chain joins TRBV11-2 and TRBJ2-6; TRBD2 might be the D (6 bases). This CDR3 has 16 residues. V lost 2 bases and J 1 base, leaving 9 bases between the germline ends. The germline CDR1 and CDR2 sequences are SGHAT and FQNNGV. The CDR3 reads CASSLFGGSGANVLTF. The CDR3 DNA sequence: TGTGCCAGCAGCTTATTCGGAGGGTCTGGGGCCAACGTCCTGACTTTC.

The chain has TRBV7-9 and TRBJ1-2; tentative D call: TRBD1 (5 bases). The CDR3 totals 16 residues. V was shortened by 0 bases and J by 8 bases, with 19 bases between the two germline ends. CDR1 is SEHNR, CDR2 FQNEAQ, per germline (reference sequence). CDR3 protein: CASSLAPAGGWNGYTF. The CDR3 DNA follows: TGTGCCAGCAGCTTAGCCCCCGCGGGGGGGTGGAACGGCTACACCTTC.

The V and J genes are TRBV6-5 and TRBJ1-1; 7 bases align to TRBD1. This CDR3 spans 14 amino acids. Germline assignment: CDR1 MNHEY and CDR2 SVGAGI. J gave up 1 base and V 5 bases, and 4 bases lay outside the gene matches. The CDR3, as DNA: TGTGCCAGCAGTATTGGACAGGAGAACACTGAAGCTTTCTTT. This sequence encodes CASSIGQENTEAFF.

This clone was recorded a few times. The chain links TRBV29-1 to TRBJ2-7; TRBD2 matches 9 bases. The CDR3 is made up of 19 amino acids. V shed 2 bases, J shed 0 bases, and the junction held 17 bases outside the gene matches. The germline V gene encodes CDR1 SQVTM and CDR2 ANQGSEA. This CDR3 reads CSVELRGLATCLSSYEQYF. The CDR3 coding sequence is TGCAGCGTTGAACTCCGGGGACTAGCCACCTGTCTTAGCTCCTACGAGCAGTACTTC.

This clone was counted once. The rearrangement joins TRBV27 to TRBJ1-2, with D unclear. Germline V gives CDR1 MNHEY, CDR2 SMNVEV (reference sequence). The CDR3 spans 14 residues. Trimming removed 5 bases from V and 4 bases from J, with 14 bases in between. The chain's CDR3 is CASSEGGIPYGYTF. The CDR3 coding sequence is TGTGCCAGCAGTGAGGGAGGGATCCCCTATGGCTACACCTTC.

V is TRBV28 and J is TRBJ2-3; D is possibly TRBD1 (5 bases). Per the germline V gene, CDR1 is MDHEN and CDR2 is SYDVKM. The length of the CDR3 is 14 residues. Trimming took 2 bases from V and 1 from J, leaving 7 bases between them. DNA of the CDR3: TGTGCCAGCAGTTTAGTAGGGGGCACAGATACGCAGTATTTT. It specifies CASSLVGGTDTQYF. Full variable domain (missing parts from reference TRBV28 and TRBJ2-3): DVKVTQSSRYLVKRTGEKVFLECVQDMDHENMFWYRQDPGLGLRLIYFSYDVKMKEKGDIPEGYSVSREKKERFSLILESASTNQTSMYLCASSLVGGTDTQYFGPGTRLTVL.